This is a list of T cell receptor beta chains from one sample in a study of T cells in Graves' hyperthyroidism and ophthalmopathy. TCRdb re-analysed the multiplex PCR reads in MiXCR, keeping a single row per CDR3 protein. Of a few hundred thousand distinct CDR3 sequences in the sample, around 20% were seen once. The sequenced sample consisted of blood. All receptors come from a man aged 35 to 55 with Graves' hyperthyroidism. CDR3s include the opening cysteine and the closing phenylalanine or tryptophan. The D gene is left open where the match is weak. Rows may omit the clone size; those that give it use once, few, many or a size class.

size: -; D: TRBD2; J: TRBJ2-3; V: TRBV7-2; CDR3: CASSLGIAGGQTDTQYF; DNA: TGTGCCAGCAGCTTAGGAATAGCGGGGGGCCAGACAGATACGCAGTATTTT
size: -; D: -; J: TRBJ1-1; V: TRBV3-1; CDR3: CTSSQDWTENTEAFF; DNA: TGTACCAGCAGCCAAGATTGGACGGAAAACACTGAAGCTTTCTTT
size: many; D: TRBD2; J: TRBJ2-3; V: TRBV12-5; CDR3: CASGFVPLPGLAGGLLGDTQYF; DNA: TGTGCTAGTGGTTTCGTCCCACTACCGGGACTAGCGGGGGGACTTCTCGGGGATACGCAGTATTTT
size: few; D: TRBD2; J: TRBJ2-5; V: TRBV5-4; CDR3: CASSLPGLAVETQYF; DNA: TGTGCCAGCAGCTTGCCGGGACTAGCGGTAGAGACCCAGTACTTC
size: few; D: TRBD2; J: TRBJ2-5; V: TRBV20-1; CDR3: CSANLAGGQETQYF; DNA: TGCAGTGCTAATCTAGCGGGGGGCCAAGAGACCCAGTACTTC
size: -; D: TRBD1; J: TRBJ2-3; V: TRBV27; CDR3: CASRTRDRVADTQYF; DNA: TGTGCCAGCAGAACCCGGGACAGGGTCGCAGATACGCAGTATTTT
size: many; D: TRBD2; J: TRBJ2-1; V: TRBV3-1; CDR3: CASSHPSGGFSYNEQFF; DNA: TGTGCCAGCAGCCATCCTAGCGGGGGTTTCTCCTACAATGAGCAGTTCTTC
size: many; D: -; J: TRBJ2-7; V: TRBV11-2; CDR3: CATGFRGHEQYF; DNA: TGTGCCACCGGATTTCGAGGACACGAGCAGTACTTC
size: few; D: TRBD1; J: TRBJ1-2; V: TRBV10-3; CDR3: CASRRDRANYGYTF; DNA: TGTGCCAGCAGGAGGGACAGAGCTAACTATGGCTACACCTTC
size: many; D: -; J: TRBJ2-6; V: TRBV2; CDR3: CASSQDSGANVLTF; DNA: TGTGCCAGCAGTCAGGACTCTGGGGCCAACGTCCTGACTTTC
size: many; D: -; J: TRBJ1-2; V: TRBV12-3/TRBV12-4; CDR3: CASSPGQYGYTF; DNA: TGTGCCAGCAGTCCCGGACAGTATGGCTACACCTTC
size: many; D: TRBD1; J: TRBJ1-1; V: TRBV3-1; CDR3: CASSRQGLNTEAFF; DNA: TGTGCCAGCAGCCGACAGGGGCTGAACACTGAAGCTTTCTTT
size: few; D: TRBD2; J: TRBJ2-7; V: TRBV7-9; CDR3: CASSLSSGGPSYERYF; DNA: TGTGCCAGCAGCTTATCTAGCGGGGGGCCCTCCTACGAGCGGTACTTC
size: many; D: -; J: TRBJ2-3; V: TRBV3-1; CDR3: CASSQESVDTDTQYF; DNA: TGTGCCAGCAGCCAAGAAAGCGTTGATACAGATACGCAGTATTTT
size: -; D: TRBD2; J: TRBJ2-3; V: TRBV9; CDR3: CASSVTSGGVLDTQYF; DNA: TGTGCCAGCAGCGTAACTAGCGGGGGGGTGTTAGATACGCAGTATTTT
size: many; D: -; J: TRBJ1-1; V: TRBV30; CDR3: CAWSVGGTEAFF; DNA: TGTGCCTGGAGTGTAGGGGGAACTGAAGCTTTCTTT
size: many; D: -; J: TRBJ2-1; V: TRBV7-3; CDR3: CASSLFRQTYNEQFF; DNA: TGTGCCAGCAGCTTATTTCGACAGACCTACAATGAGCAGTTCTTC
size: -; D: -; J: TRBJ2-7; V: TRBV10-3; CDR3: CAISYSSAKEQYF; DNA: TGTGCCATCAGTTACTCCTCAGCGAAGGAGCAGTACTTC
size: many; D: -; J: TRBJ1-5; V: TRBV27; CDR3: CASPVVYSNQPQHF; DNA: TGTGCCAGCCCGGTTGTGTATAGCAATCAGCCCCAGCATTTT
size: -; D: -; J: TRBJ2-1; V: TRBV7-9; CDR3: CASSRTLETGFGFGQFF; DNA: TGTGCCAGCAGCCGAACATTAGAGACAGGTTTTGGATTCGGGCAGTTCTTC
size: -; D: TRBD1; J: TRBJ1-2; V: TRBV18; CDR3: CASSPRTGITNYGYTF; DNA: TGTGCCAGCTCACCAAGGACAGGGATTACAAACTATGGCTACACCTTC
size: -; D: -; J: TRBJ1-2; V: TRBV4-2; CDR3: CASSQENSANYGYTF; DNA: TGTGCCAGCAGCCAAGAGAACAGCGCTAACTATGGCTACACCTTC
size: many; D: -; J: TRBJ1-1; V: TRBV10-3; CDR3: CAIRGTANTEAFF; DNA: TGTGCCATCAGGGGAACAGCGAACACTGAAGCTTTCTTT
size: few; D: -; J: TRBJ1-3; V: TRBV27; CDR3: CASRSANSGNTIYF; DNA: TGTGCCAGCAGGTCAGCTAACTCTGGAAACACCATATATTTT
size: few; D: TRBD1; J: TRBJ1-2; V: TRBV5-5; CDR3: CASSAGQGIPGYTF; DNA: TGTGCCAGCAGCGCGGGACAGGGGATACCTGGCTACACCTTC
size: many; D: -; J: TRBJ1-6; V: TRBV30; CDR3: CAWSVEDPNSPLHF; DNA: TGTGCCTGGAGCGTCGAGGACCCGAATTCACCCCTCCACTTT
size: -; D: -; J: TRBJ2-2; V: TRBV7-9; CDR3: CASSRPGGVQSGELFF; DNA: TGTGCCAGCAGCCGCCCAGGAGGGGTGCAATCCGGGGAGCTGTTTTTT
size: many; D: -; J: TRBJ2-3; V: TRBV7-9; CDR3: CASSLEVSRTDTQYF; DNA: TGTGCCAGCAGCTTAGAGGTTTCGCGGACAGATACGCAGTATTTT
size: -; D: TRBD2; J: TRBJ2-1; V: TRBV12-3/TRBV12-4; CDR3: CASRGLGLAGGTSSYNEQFF; DNA: TGTGCCAGCAGGGGCCTTGGACTAGCGGGGGGCACCAGCTCCTACAATGAGCAGTTCTTC
size: -; D: -; J: TRBJ2-5; V: TRBV20-1; CDR3: CSASHSGAGETQYF; DNA: TGCAGTGCTAGTCATTCTGGGGCTGGAGAGACCCAGTACTTC
size: few; D: -; J: TRBJ2-7; V: TRBV10-3; CDR3: CAADPGVGSSYEQYF; DNA: TGTGCCGCCGACCCTGGTGTAGGTAGCTCCTACGAGCAGTACTTC
size: many; D: -; J: TRBJ1-1; V: TRBV30; CDR3: CAWSRGMSTEAFF; DNA: TGTGCCTGGAGTAGGGGCATGAGCACTGAAGCTTTCTTT
size: -; D: TRBD2; J: TRBJ2-7; V: TRBV9; CDR3: CASSPSGRAHEQYF; DNA: TGTGCCAGCAGCCCCTCGGGGAGGGCGCACGAGCAGTACTTC
size: -; D: -; J: TRBJ2-2; V: TRBV5-1; CDR3: CASSSNGGTTGELFF; DNA: TGCGCCAGCAGCTCAAACGGGGGCACCACCGGGGAGCTGTTTTTT
size: many; D: -; J: TRBJ1-1; V: TRBV6-2/TRBV6-3; CDR3: CASSFAGTTEAFF; DNA: TGTGCCAGCAGTTTCGCAGGGACCACTGAAGCTTTCTTT
size: many; D: TRBD1; J: TRBJ2-7; V: TRBV7-2; CDR3: CASSLAPDRVRYEQYF; DNA: TGTGCCAGCAGCTTAGCCCCGGACAGGGTCAGATACGAGCAGTACTTC
size: many; D: -; J: TRBJ2-1; V: TRBV4-1; CDR3: CASSQELGSENNEQFF; DNA: TGCGCCAGCAGCCAAGAACTCGGCAGCGAGAACAATGAGCAGTTCTTC
size: many; D: -; J: TRBJ2-6; V: TRBV7-9; CDR3: CASRPWDTGANVLTF; DNA: TGTGCCAGCAGACCCTGGGATACTGGGGCCAACGTCCTGACTTTC
size: -; D: TRBD2; J: TRBJ2-3; V: TRBV20-1; CDR3: CSASPQLAGSTDTQYF; DNA: TGCAGTGCTAGTCCCCAGCTAGCGGGGAGCACAGATACGCAGTATTTT
size: many; D: -; J: TRBJ1-6; V: TRBV30; CDR3: CAWSVSGSPLHF; DNA: TGTGCCTGGAGTGTAAGTGGATCACCCCTCCACTTT
size: many; D: -; J: TRBJ1-1; V: TRBV20-1; CDR3: CSADGTALMNTEAFF; DNA: TGCAGTGCTGATGGGACGGCCCTTATGAACACTGAAGCTTTCTTT
size: many; D: TRBD1; J: TRBJ1-1; V: TRBV28; CDR3: CASSGPGTVNTEAFF; DNA: TGTGCCAGCAGTGGGCCCGGGACAGTAAACACTGAAGCTTTCTTT
size: -; D: TRBD2; J: TRBJ2-7; V: TRBV4-1; CDR3: CASSHRRGGAAHEQYF; DNA: TGCGCCAGCAGCCACCGTCGCGGGGGGGCAGCCCACGAGCAGTACTTC
size: -; D: -; J: TRBJ2-7; V: TRBV7-2; CDR3: CASSLAGPSYEQYF; DNA: TGTGCCAGCAGCTTAGCAGGACCTTCCTACGAGCAGTACTTC
size: -; D: -; J: TRBJ2-3; V: TRBV7-8; CDR3: CASSLAQLTDTQYF; DNA: TGTGCCAGCAGCTTAGCCCAGTTGACAGATACGCAGTATTTT
size: many; D: -; J: TRBJ2-1; V: TRBV2; CDR3: CASEGPLVKEQFF; DNA: TGTGCCAGCGAGGGACCCCTAGTCAAGGAGCAGTTCTTC
size: many; D: TRBD1; J: TRBJ2-3; V: TRBV15; CDR3: CATSRNYRGSTDTQYF; DNA: TGTGCCACCAGCAGGAACTACAGGGGTAGCACAGATACGCAGTATTTT
size: once; D: TRBD2; J: TRBJ2-1; V: TRBV10-3; CDR3: CAISTERGSNEQFF; DNA: TGTGCCATCAGCACCGAGCGGGGAAGCAATGAGCAGTTCTTC
size: many; D: TRBD2; J: TRBJ2-5; V: TRBV30; CDR3: CAWSRGGAETQYF; DNA: TGTGCCTGGTCCCGCGGGGGGGCGGAGACCCAGTACTTC
size: many; D: TRBD2; J: TRBJ2-1; V: TRBV20-1; CDR3: CSARDSGGSSYNEQFF; DNA: TGCAGTGCTAGAGACAGCGGGGGTAGCTCCTACAATGAGCAGTTCTTC
size: many; D: TRBD2; J: TRBJ2-4; V: TRBV6-2/TRBV6-3; CDR3: CASSPAGWGKNIQYF; DNA: TGTGCCAGCAGTCCAGCGGGGTGGGGCAAAAACATTCAGTACTTC
size: -; D: -; J: TRBJ2-5; V: TRBV2; CDR3: CASKGITAVKETQYF; DNA: TGTGCCAGCAAGGGCATCACGGCAGTCAAAGAGACCCAGTACTTC